The TCR beta chain described here comes from a study of T cell responses to AZD1222 COVID-19 vaccine. Profiled with immunoSEQ multiplex PCR; TCRdb holds only in-frame clones, not every one. The data show about 100,000 clones, about nine tenths seen once. This clone was picked up a small number of times. Germline CDR1 and CDR2: SEHNR and FQNEAQ (reference sequence). The trim removed 5 bases at V and 4 bases at J, leaving 9 bases unmatched. CDR3 length: 15 residues. V is TRBV7-9 and J is TRBJ2-7; 9 nucleotides match TRBD2. This sequence was found in an adult in good health. The sequencing here drew on peripheral blood, taken on day 0 of AZD1222 vaccination. DNA for the CDR3: TGTGCCAGCAGCCCGGGAGGACTAGCGATTTACGAGCAGTACTTC. This sequence encodes CASSPGGLAIYEQYF.